These 3 T cell receptor beta chains share one sample of origin, sequenced in a study of blood T cell repertoires in COVID-19. Profiling relied on immunoSEQ multiplex PCR, and the TCRdb table lists in-frame clones only, not all of them. The table has around 300,000 clones, 88% seen once. Material for sequencing was peripheral blood. Receptors originate from a woman aged 30 to 39 with COVID-19, enrolled during active disease.

V and J are TRBV11-2 and TRBJ2-3; 11 nucleotides agree with TRBD2. The germline CDR1 and CDR2 sequences are SGHAT and FQNNGV. The CDR3 has 16 amino acids. Written as DNA, the CDR3 is TGTGCTACCAGGTTAGCGGGGGGGTCTAGCACAGATACGCAGTATTTT. Translation: CATRLAGGSSTDTQYF.

The chain links TRBV3-1 (or the pseudogene TRBV3-2) to TRBJ1-2; possible D gene TRBD1, 5 bases. V lost 1 base, J lost 4 bases, and 16 bases lay in between. Looked up from germline, CDR1 is LGHDT and CDR2 is YNNKEL (reference sequence). This CDR3 has 16 amino acids. The CDR3 bases are TGTGCCAGCAGCCAAGTTGTAAGACAGTCTGTCTATGGCTACACCTTC. This sequence encodes CASSQVVRQSVYGYTF.

The chain has TRBV6-5 and TRBJ1-5, with 8 bases that match TRBD1. The CDR3 consists of 14 residues. After removal of 5 bases from V and 2 bases from J, the junction contained 2 bases not matched to a gene. The V gene's germline CDR1 is MNHEY and CDR2 SVGAGI. The CDR3 loop is CASSRGQGNQPQHF. The DNA for the CDR3 is TGTGCCAGCAGTAGGGGACAGGGCAATCAGCCCCAGCATTTT.